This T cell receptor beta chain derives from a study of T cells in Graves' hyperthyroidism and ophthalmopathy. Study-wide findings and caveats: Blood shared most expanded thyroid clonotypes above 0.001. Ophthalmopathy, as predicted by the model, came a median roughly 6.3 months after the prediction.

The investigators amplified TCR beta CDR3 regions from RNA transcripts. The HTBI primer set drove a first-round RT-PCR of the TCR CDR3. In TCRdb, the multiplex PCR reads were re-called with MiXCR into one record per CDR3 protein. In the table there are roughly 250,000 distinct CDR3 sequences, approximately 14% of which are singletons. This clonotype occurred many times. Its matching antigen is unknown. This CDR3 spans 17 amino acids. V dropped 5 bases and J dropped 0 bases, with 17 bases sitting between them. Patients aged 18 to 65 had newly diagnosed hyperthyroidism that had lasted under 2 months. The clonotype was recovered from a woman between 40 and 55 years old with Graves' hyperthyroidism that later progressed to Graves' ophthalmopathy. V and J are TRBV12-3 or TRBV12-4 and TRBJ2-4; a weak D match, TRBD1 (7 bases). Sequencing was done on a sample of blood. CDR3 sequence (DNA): TGTGCCAGCAGTCTCCGTACAGGGGACTTAGCCAAAAACATTCAGTACTTC. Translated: CASSLRTGDLAKNIQYF.